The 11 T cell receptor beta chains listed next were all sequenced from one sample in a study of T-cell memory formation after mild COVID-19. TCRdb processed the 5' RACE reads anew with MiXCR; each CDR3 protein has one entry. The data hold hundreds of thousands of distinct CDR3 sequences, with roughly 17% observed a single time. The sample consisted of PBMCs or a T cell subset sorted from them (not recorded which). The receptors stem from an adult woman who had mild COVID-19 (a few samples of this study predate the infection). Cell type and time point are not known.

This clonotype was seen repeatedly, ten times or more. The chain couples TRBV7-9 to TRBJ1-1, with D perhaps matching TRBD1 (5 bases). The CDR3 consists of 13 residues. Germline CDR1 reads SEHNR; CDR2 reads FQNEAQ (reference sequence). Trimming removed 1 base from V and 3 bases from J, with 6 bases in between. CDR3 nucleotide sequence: TGTGCCAGCAGCTTAGTGGGGGACACTGAAGCTTTCTTT. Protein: CASSLVGDTEAFF.

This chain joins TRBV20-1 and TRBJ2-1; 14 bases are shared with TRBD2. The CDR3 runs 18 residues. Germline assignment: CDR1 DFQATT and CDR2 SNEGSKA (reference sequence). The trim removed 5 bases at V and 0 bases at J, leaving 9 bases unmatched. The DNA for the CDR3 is TGCAGTGCTGCCCCGGGACTAGCGGGGGAGTTCTCCTACAATGAGCAGTTCTTC. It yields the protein CSAAPGLAGEFSYNEQFF.

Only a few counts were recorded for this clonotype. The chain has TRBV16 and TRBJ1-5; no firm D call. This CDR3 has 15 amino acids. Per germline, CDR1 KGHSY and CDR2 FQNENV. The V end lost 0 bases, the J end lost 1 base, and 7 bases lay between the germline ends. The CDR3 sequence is CASSQSGRSNQPQHF. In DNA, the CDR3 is TGTGCCAGCAGCCAATCGGGCCGAAGCAATCAGCCCCAGCATTTT. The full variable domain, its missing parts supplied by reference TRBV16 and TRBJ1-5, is GEEVAQTPKHLVRGEGQKAKLYCAPIKGHSYVFWYQQVLKNEFKFLISFQNENVFDETGMPKERFSAKCLPNSPCSLEIQATKLEDSAVYFCASSQSGRSNQPQHFGDGTRLSIL.

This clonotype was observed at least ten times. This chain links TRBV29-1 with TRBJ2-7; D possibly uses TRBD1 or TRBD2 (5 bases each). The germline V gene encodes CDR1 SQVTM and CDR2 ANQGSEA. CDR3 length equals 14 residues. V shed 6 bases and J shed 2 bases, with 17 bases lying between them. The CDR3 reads CSVLGVGEPYEQYF. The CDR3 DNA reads TGCAGCGTGTTAGGGGTCGGGGAACCCTACGAGCAGTACTTC.

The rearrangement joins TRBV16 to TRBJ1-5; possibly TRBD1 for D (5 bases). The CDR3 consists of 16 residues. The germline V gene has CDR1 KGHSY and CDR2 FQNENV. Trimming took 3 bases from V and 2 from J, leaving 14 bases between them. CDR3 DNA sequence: TGTGCCAGCAGCCATGGGGACGGTTGGGGCAATCAGCCCCAGCATTTT. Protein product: CASSHGDGWGNQPQHF. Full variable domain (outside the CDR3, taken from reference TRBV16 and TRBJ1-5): GEEVAQTPKHLVRGEGQKAKLYCAPIKGHSYVFWYQQVLKNEFKFLISFQNENVFDETGMPKERFSAKCLPNSPCSLEIQATKLEDSAVYFCASSHGDGWGNQPQHFGDGTRLSIL.

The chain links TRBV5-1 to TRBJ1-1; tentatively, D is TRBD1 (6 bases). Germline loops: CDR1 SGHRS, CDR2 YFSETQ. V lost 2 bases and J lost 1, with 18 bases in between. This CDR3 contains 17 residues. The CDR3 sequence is CASSFTGTPAANTEAFF. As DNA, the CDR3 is TGCGCCAGCAGCTTCACCGGGACACCAGCAGCGAACACTGAAGCTTTCTTT.

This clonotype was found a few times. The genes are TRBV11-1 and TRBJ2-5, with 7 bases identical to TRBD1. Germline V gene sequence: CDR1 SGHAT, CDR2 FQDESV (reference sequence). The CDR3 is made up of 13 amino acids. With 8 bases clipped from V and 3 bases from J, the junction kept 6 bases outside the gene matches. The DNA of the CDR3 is TGTGCCAGCGCGTTGGACAGGAAAGAGACCCAGTACTTC. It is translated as CASALDRKETQYF.

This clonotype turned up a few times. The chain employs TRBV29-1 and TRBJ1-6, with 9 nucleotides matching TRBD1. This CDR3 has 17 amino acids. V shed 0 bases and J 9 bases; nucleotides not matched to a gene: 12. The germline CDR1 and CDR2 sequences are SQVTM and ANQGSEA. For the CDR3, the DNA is TGCAGCGTTGAAGATCAGGGACAGGGAAAGTACGGTTCACCCCTCCACTTT. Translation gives CSVEDQGQGKYGSPLHF.

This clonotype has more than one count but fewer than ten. The CDR3 spells CASSPGGVLQETQYF. The DNA for the CDR3 is TGTGCCAGCAGCCCAGGGGGCGTCCTCCAAGAGACCCAGTACTTC. V gene TRBV7-9 combines with J gene TRBJ2-5, with 8 bases that match TRBD1. Germline assignment: CDR1 SEHNR and CDR2 FQNEAQ (reference sequence). The V and J ends lost 5 bases and 1 base, in that order; junction bases with no gene match: 6. This CDR3 region has 15 residues.

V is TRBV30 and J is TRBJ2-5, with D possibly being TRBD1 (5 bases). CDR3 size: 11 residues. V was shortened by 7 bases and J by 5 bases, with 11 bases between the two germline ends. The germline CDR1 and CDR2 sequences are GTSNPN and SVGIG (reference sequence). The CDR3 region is CASGHTETQYF. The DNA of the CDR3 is TGTGCCTCCGGACATACCGAGACCCAGTACTTC.

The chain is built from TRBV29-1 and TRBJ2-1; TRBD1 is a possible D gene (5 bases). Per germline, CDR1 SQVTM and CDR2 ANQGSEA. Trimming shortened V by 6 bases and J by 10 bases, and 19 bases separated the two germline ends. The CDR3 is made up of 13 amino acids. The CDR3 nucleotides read TGCAGCGTGCCACCTTTCTCAGGGCCAGAGCAGTTCTTC. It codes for CSVPPFSGPEQFF.